Listed below are T cell receptor beta chains from one sample, sequenced in a study of beta chain features in type 1 diabetes. Method: immunoSEQ multiplex PCR; TCRdb's copy keeps in-frame clones and lacks some. The sample has 310,000 or so clones, 9.5% to 12% seen once; the top ten hold 0.015%. The sample consisted of naive CD4+ T cells from blood. The receptors come from a woman aged 25 to 45 in good health. CDR3s include the opening cysteine and the closing phenylalanine or tryptophan. Each record gives: V gene, D gene, J gene, clone size, CDR3 protein, CDR3 DNA. A D gene is named only where the DNA matches it firmly. Rows give clone size only sometimes, using once, few, many, or a class for an expanded clone.

v_call: TRBV18
d_call: TRBD1
j_call: TRBJ1-2
clone_size: few
cdr3_aa: CASSPPGQFYGYTF
cdr3_nt: TGTGCCAGCTCACCACCGGGACAGTTCTATGGCTACACCTTC

v_call: TRBV15
d_call: -
j_call: TRBJ1-4
clone_size: -
cdr3_aa: CATSRGGSSTNEKLFF
cdr3_nt: TGTGCCACCAGCAGAGGCGGGAGTTCAACTAATGAAAAACTGTTTTTT

v_call: TRBV13
d_call: -
j_call: TRBJ2-7
clone_size: -
cdr3_aa: CASSPRGRRISYEQYF
cdr3_nt: TGTGCCAGCAGCCCCCGCGGGCGAAGAATCTCCTACGAGCAGTACTTC

v_call: TRBV28
d_call: TRBD2
j_call: TRBJ2-1
clone_size: -
cdr3_aa: CASSTSGSPSSYNEQFF
cdr3_nt: TGTGCCAGCTCGACTAGCGGGAGCCCAAGCTCCTACAATGAGCAGTTCTTC

v_call: TRBV7-3
d_call: -
j_call: TRBJ2-2
clone_size: few
cdr3_aa: CASSPPAGRNTGELFF
cdr3_nt: TGTGCCAGCAGCCCCCCCGCGGGAAGGAACACCGGGGAGCTGTTTTTT

v_call: TRBV28
d_call: -
j_call: TRBJ2-2
clone_size: -
cdr3_aa: CASSLDTRFANTGELFF
cdr3_nt: TGTGCCAGCAGTTTGGACACCCGGTTCGCGAACACCGGGGAGCTGTTTTTT

v_call: TRBV18
d_call: TRBD1
j_call: TRBJ2-1
clone_size: once
cdr3_aa: CASSPPGQSNEQFF
cdr3_nt: TGTGCCAGCTCACCACCGGGACAGTCGAATGAGCAGTTCTTC

v_call: TRBV19
d_call: -
j_call: TRBJ2-1
clone_size: few
cdr3_aa: CASSSWERNEQFF
cdr3_nt: TGTGCCAGTAGTAGTTGGGAGCGCAATGAGCAGTTCTTC

v_call: TRBV5-4
d_call: TRBD1
j_call: TRBJ2-3
clone_size: few
cdr3_aa: CASSFRTGFSDTQYF
cdr3_nt: TGTGCCAGCAGCTTCCGGACAGGGTTTTCTGATACGCAGTATTTT

v_call: TRBV5-4
d_call: TRBD2
j_call: TRBJ2-1
clone_size: -
cdr3_aa: CASSWKREFLNEQFF
cdr3_nt: TGTGCCAGCAGCTGGAAGCGGGAGTTCCTCAATGAGCAGTTCTTC

v_call: TRBV6-1
d_call: TRBD2
j_call: TRBJ2-2
clone_size: once
cdr3_aa: CASNRGRITGELFF
cdr3_nt: TGTGCCAGCAACCGCGGGAGGATTACCGGGGAGCTGTTTTTT

v_call: TRBV7-3
d_call: TRBD2
j_call: TRBJ2-7
clone_size: -
cdr3_aa: CASSRTIAGGVDEQYF
cdr3_nt: TGTGCCAGCAGCAGAACGATAGCGGGAGGTGTCGACGAGCAGTACTTC

v_call: TRBV6-5
d_call: -
j_call: TRBJ2-5
clone_size: -
cdr3_aa: CASSSFRDSQETQYF
cdr3_nt: TGTGCCAGCAGTTCCTTCCGTGACAGTCAAGAGACCCAGTACTTC

v_call: TRBV7-2
d_call: TRBD2
j_call: TRBJ2-1
clone_size: -
cdr3_aa: CASSWRLAGGHEQFF
cdr3_nt: TGTGCCAGCAGCTGGCGACTAGCGGGGGGTCATGAGCAGTTCTTC

v_call: TRBV18
d_call: TRBD1
j_call: TRBJ2-1
clone_size: few
cdr3_aa: CASSQRQGSDEQFF
cdr3_nt: TGTGCCAGCTCGCAAAGACAGGGCTCGGATGAGCAGTTCTTC

v_call: TRBV5-5
d_call: -
j_call: TRBJ2-7
clone_size: few
cdr3_aa: CASSLHPAGEQYF
cdr3_nt: TGTGCCAGCAGCTTGCATCCGGCAGGCGAGCAGTACTTC

v_call: TRBV15
d_call: -
j_call: TRBJ1-1
clone_size: few
cdr3_aa: CATSSDTSNIGTEAFF
cdr3_nt: TGTGCCACCAGCAGTGACACCTCCAACATTGGCACTGAAGCTTTCTTT

v_call: TRBV2
d_call: TRBD2
j_call: TRBJ2-5
clone_size: -
cdr3_aa: CASSEAIAGGTQYF
cdr3_nt: TGTGCCAGCAGTGAAGCGATAGCGGGAGGGACCCAGTACTTC

v_call: TRBV4-3
d_call: -
j_call: TRBJ1-4
clone_size: -
cdr3_aa: CASSQDLAGLREKLFF
cdr3_nt: TGCGCCAGCAGCCAAGATCTGGCAGGGCTTCGGGAAAAACTGTTTTTT

v_call: TRBV28
d_call: -
j_call: TRBJ1-2
clone_size: -
cdr3_aa: CASSLRGPNYGYTF
cdr3_nt: TGTGCCAGCAGCTTGCGAGGGCCCAACTATGGCTACACCTTC

v_call: TRBV28
d_call: -
j_call: TRBJ1-1
clone_size: -
cdr3_aa: CASRQTGVNTEAFF
cdr3_nt: TGTGCCAGCAGGCAGACAGGCGTGAACACTGAAGCTTTCTTT

v_call: TRBV11-2
d_call: TRBD1
j_call: TRBJ2-1
clone_size: -
cdr3_aa: CASRQDRVRYNEQFF
cdr3_nt: TGTGCCAGCAGGCAGGACAGGGTACGCTACAATGAGCAGTTCTTC

v_call: TRBV5-1
d_call: TRBD2
j_call: TRBJ2-1
clone_size: -
cdr3_aa: CASSLPGLAGGIEQFF
cdr3_nt: TGCGCCAGCAGCTTACCGGGACTAGCGGGAGGGATTGAGCAGTTCTTC

v_call: TRBV29-1
d_call: -
j_call: TRBJ1-2
clone_size: few
cdr3_aa: CSVEVRRGVGGYTF
cdr3_nt: TGCAGCGTTGAAGTGAGACGGGGTGTCGGCGGCTACACCTTC

v_call: TRBV28
d_call: -
j_call: TRBJ2-1
clone_size: -
cdr3_aa: CASRGRELNEQFF
cdr3_nt: TGTGCCAGCAGGGGACGGGAGTTAAATGAGCAGTTCTTC

v_call: TRBV29-1
d_call: TRBD1
j_call: TRBJ2-7
clone_size: -
cdr3_aa: CSVVGQGWDEQYF
cdr3_nt: TGCAGCGTTGTTGGACAGGGGTGGGACGAGCAGTACTTC

v_call: TRBV7-7
d_call: TRBD1
j_call: TRBJ2-5
clone_size: few
cdr3_aa: CASSFSGQGTSETQYF
cdr3_nt: TGTGCTAGCAGCTTTTCGGGACAGGGTACTTCGGAGACCCAGTACTTC

v_call: TRBV6-1
d_call: TRBD1
j_call: TRBJ2-3
clone_size: -
cdr3_aa: CASSGGQGVGTDTQYF
cdr3_nt: TGTGCCAGCAGTGGGGGACAGGGGGTTGGCACAGATACGCAGTATTTT

v_call: TRBV7-2
d_call: TRBD1
j_call: TRBJ2-3
clone_size: -
cdr3_aa: CASSSQDRGTDTQYF
cdr3_nt: TGTGCCAGCAGCTCACAGGACAGGGGCACAGATACGCAGTATTTT

v_call: TRBV7-8
d_call: TRBD2
j_call: TRBJ2-1
clone_size: -
cdr3_aa: CASSTTTSSSEQFF
cdr3_nt: TGTGCCAGCAGCACGACGACTAGCTCCAGTGAGCAGTTCTTC

v_call: TRBV6-1
d_call: TRBD1
j_call: TRBJ2-1
clone_size: -
cdr3_aa: CASSARTGSYNEQFF
cdr3_nt: TGTGCCAGCAGTGCCCGGACAGGGTCCTACAATGAGCAGTTCTTC

v_call: TRBV18
d_call: -
j_call: TRBJ2-5
clone_size: few
cdr3_aa: CASSPSTGGPQETQYF
cdr3_nt: TGTGCCAGCTCACCATCGACAGGCGGTCCTCAAGAGACCCAGTACTTC

v_call: TRBV13
d_call: TRBD1
j_call: TRBJ2-1
clone_size: few
cdr3_aa: CASSTRDRDYNEQFF
cdr3_nt: TGTGCCAGCAGCACTAGGGACAGGGACTACAATGAGCAGTTCTTC

v_call: TRBV28
d_call: -
j_call: TRBJ2-7
clone_size: -
cdr3_aa: CASSLFPTPYEQYF
cdr3_nt: TGTGCCAGCAGTTTATTTCCTACCCCCTACGAGCAGTACTTC

v_call: TRBV5-1
d_call: -
j_call: TRBJ2-1
clone_size: -
cdr3_aa: CASSPEGGFNNEQFF
cdr3_nt: TGCGCCAGCAGCCCGGAAGGCGGATTCAACAATGAGCAGTTCTTC

v_call: TRBV7-2
d_call: -
j_call: TRBJ2-3
clone_size: few
cdr3_aa: CASDQRDSFTDTQYF
cdr3_nt: TGTGCCAGCGACCAGCGAGATTCTTTCACAGATACGCAGTATTTT

v_call: TRBV7-9
d_call: -
j_call: TRBJ2-7
clone_size: few
cdr3_aa: CASSLAGSSYEQYF
cdr3_nt: TGTGCCAGCAGCTTAGCGGGCAGCTCCTACGAGCAGTACTTC

v_call: TRBV30
d_call: -
j_call: TRBJ1-3
clone_size: few
cdr3_aa: CAWSAWADTIYF
cdr3_nt: TGTGCCTGGAGTGCCTGGGCCGACACCATATATTTT

v_call: TRBV2
d_call: TRBD1
j_call: TRBJ1-3
clone_size: -
cdr3_aa: CASTWDRGNTIYF
cdr3_nt: TGTGCCAGCACCTGGGACAGGGGAAACACCATATATTTT

v_call: TRBV29-1
d_call: -
j_call: TRBJ2-1
clone_size: few
cdr3_aa: CSVGGVAEQFF
cdr3_nt: TGCAGCGTTGGAGGCGTAGCGGAGCAGTTCTTC

v_call: TRBV11-2
d_call: -
j_call: TRBJ2-7
clone_size: -
cdr3_aa: CASSLDVSGPYEQYF
cdr3_nt: TGTGCCAGCAGCTTAGACGTTAGCGGACCCTACGAGCAGTACTTC

v_call: TRBV30
d_call: TRBD2
j_call: TRBJ2-5
clone_size: -
cdr3_aa: CAWSVSGKETQYF
cdr3_nt: TGTGCCTGGAGTGTTAGCGGGAAAGAGACCCAGTACTTC